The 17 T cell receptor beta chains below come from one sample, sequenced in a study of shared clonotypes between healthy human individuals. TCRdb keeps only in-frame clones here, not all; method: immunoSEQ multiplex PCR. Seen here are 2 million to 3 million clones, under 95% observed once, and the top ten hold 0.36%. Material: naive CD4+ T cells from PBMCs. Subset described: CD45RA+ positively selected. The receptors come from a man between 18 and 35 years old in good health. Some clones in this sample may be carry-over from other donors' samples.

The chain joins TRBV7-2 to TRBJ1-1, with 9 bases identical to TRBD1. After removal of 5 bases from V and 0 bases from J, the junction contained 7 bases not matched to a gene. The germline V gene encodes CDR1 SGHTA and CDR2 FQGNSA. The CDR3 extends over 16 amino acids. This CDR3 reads CASSVLGQGMNTEAFF. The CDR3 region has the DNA TGTGCCAGCAGCGTACTAGGACAGGGGATGAACACTGAAGCTTTCTTT.

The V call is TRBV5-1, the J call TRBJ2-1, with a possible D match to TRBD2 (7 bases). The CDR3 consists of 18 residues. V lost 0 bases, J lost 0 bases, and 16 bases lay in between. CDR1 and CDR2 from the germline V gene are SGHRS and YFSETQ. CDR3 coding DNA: TGCGCCAGCAGCTTGGCCGGGGCGGGGGCGAGCTCCTACAATGAGCAGTTCTTC. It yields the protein CASSLAGAGASSYNEQFF.

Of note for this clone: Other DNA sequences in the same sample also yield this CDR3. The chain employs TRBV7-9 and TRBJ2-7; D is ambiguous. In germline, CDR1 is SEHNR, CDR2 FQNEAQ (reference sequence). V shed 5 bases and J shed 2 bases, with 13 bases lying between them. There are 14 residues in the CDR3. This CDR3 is CASSPSGGPYEQYF. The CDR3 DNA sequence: TGTGCCAGCAGCCCAAGTGGTGGACCCTACGAGCAGTACTTC. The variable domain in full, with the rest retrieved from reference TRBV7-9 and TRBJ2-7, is DTGVSQNPRHKITKRGQNVTFRCDPISEHNRLYWYRQTLGQGPEFLTYFQNEAQLEKSRLLSDRFSAERPKGSFSTLEIQRTEQGDSAMYLCASSPSGGPYEQYFGPGTRLTVT.

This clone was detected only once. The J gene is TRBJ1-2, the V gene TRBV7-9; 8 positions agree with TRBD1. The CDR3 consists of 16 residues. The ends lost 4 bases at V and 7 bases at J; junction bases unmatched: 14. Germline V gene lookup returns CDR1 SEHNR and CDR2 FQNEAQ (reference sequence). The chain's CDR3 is CASSSIKQGVPLGYTF. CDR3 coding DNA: TGTGCCAGCAGCTCGATCAAACAGGGGGTCCCCCTTGGCTACACCTTC.

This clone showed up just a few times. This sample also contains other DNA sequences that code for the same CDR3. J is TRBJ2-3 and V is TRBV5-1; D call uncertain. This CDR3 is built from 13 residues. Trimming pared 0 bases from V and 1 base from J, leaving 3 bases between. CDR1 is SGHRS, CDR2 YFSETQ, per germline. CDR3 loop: CASSLDGTDTQYF. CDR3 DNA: TGCGCCAGCAGCTTGGATGGCACAGATACGCAGTATTTT. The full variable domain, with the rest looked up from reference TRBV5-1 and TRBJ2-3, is KAGVTQTPRYLIKTRGQQVTLSCSPISGHRSVSWYQQTPGQGLQFLFEYFSETQRNKGNFPGRFSGRQFSNSRSEMNVSTLELGDSALYLCASSLDGTDTQYFGPGTRLTVL.

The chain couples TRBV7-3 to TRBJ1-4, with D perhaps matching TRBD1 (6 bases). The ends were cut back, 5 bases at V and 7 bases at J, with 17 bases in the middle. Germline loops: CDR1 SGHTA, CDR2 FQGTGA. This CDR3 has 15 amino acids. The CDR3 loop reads CASSPRGGAGEKLFF. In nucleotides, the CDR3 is TGTGCCAGCAGCCCTAGGGGGGGGGCTGGTGAAAAACTGTTTTTT.

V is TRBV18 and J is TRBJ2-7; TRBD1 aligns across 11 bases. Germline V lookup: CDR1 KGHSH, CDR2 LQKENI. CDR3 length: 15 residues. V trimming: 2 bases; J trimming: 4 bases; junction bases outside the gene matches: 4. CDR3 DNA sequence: TGTGCCAGCTCACCAAGGACAGGGGGCGCGTACGAGCAGTACTTC. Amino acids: CASSPRTGGAYEQYF.

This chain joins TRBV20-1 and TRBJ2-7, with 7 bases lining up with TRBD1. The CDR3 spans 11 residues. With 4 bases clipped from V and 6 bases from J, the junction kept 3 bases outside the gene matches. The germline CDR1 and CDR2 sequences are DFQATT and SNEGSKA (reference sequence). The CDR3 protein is CSATRTGEQYF. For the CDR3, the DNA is TGCAGTGCTACTCGGACAGGCGAGCAGTACTTC.

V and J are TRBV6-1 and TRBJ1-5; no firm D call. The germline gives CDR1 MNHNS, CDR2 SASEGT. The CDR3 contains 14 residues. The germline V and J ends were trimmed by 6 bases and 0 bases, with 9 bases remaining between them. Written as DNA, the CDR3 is TGTGCCAGCAGGGTCTTATTTAGCAATCAGCCCCAGCATTTT. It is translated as CASRVLFSNQPQHF.

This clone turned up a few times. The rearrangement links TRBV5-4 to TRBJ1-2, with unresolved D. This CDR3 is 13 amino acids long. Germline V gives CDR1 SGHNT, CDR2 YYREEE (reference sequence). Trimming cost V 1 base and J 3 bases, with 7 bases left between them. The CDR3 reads CASSLQSYYGYTF. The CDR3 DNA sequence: TGTGCCAGCAGCTTGCAGTCCTACTATGGCTACACCTTC. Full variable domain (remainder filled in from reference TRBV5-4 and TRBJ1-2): ETGVTQSPTHLIKTRGQQVTLRCSSQSGHNTVSWYQQALGQGPQFIFQYYREEENGRGNFPPRFSGLQFPNYSSELNVNALELDDSALYLCASSLQSYYGYTFGSGTRLTVV.

The chain's CDR3 is CASSFVGYGSEAFF. The CDR3 nucleotides read TGCGCCAGCAGCTTCGTCGGATACGGATCTGAAGCTTTCTTT. The V call is TRBV5-1, the J call TRBJ1-1; D is unclear. V lost 2 bases and J 6 bases, leaving 14 bases between the germline ends. This CDR3 region has 14 residues. Germline values: CDR1 SGHRS, CDR2 YFSETQ.

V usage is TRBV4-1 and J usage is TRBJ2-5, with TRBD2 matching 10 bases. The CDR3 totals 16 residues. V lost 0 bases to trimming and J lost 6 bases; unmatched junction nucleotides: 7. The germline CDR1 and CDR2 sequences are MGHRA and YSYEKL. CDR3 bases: TGCGCCAGCAGCCAAGATCCTAGCGGGAGAATTCAGACCCAGTACTTC. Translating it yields CASSQDPSGRIQTQYF.

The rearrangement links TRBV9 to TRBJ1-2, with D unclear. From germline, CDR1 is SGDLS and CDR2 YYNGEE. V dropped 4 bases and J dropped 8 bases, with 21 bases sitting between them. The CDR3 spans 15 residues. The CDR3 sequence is CASSPDLGKESGYTF. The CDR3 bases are TGTGCCAGCAGCCCTGACTTGGGGAAGGAGTCCGGCTACACCTTC. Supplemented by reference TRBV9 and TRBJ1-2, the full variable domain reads DSGVTQTPKHLITATGQRVTLRCSPRSGDLSVYWYQQSLDQGLQFLIQYYNGEERAKGNILERFSAQQFPDLHSELNLSSLELGDSALYFCASSPDLGKESGYTFGSGTRLTVV.

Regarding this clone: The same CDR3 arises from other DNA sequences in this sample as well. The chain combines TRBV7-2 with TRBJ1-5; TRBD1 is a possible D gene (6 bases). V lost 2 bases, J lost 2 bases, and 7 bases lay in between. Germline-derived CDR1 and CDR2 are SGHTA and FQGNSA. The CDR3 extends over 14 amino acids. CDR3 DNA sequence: TGTGCCAGCAGCTTAAAGGGGGGCAATCAGCCCCAGCATTTT. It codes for CASSLKGGNQPQHF.

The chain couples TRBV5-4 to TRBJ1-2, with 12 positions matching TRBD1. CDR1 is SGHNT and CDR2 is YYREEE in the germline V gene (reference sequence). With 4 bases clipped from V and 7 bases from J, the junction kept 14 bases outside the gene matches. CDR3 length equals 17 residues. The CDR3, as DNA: TGTGCCAGCAGCCCCCCCCCGGGACAGGGGGCGTCACGTGGCTACACCTTC. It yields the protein CASSPPPGQGASRGYTF. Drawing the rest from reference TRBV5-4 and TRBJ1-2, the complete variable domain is ETGVTQSPTHLIKTRGQQVTLRCSSQSGHNTVSWYQQALGQGPQFIFQYYREEENGRGNFPPRFSGLQFPNYSSELNVNALELDDSALYLCASSPPPGQGASRGYTFGSGTRLTVV.

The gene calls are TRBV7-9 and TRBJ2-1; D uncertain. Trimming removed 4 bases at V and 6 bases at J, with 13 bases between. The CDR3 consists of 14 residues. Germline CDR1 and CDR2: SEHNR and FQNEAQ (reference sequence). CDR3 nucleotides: TGTGCCAGCAGCTGGACCTCTGCAATCAATGAGCAGTTCTTC. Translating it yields CASSWTSAINEQFF.

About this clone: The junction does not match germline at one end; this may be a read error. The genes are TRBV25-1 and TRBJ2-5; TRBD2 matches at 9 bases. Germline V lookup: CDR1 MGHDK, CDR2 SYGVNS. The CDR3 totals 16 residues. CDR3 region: CAGSPPRLAGKETQYF. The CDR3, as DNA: TGTGCCGGCAGTCCCCCCCGGCTAGCGGGAAAAGAGACCCAGTACTTC.